One and the same sample provided the 18 T cell receptor beta chains below, sequenced in a study of Ad26.COV2.S vaccination and SARS-CoV-2 variants. Produced via immunoSEQ multiplex PCR; TCRdb's table is partial and in-frame only. The table has about 350,000 clones, around 92% seen once. The material was peripheral blood, obtained after recovery from COVID-19. The receptors were gathered from a human donor who had recovered from COVID-19.

V gene TRBV11-2 combines with J gene TRBJ2-2; no reliable D call. The V end lost 2 bases, the J end lost 7 bases, and 2 bases lay between the germline ends. CDR1 SGHAT and CDR2 FQNNGV come from the germline V gene. There are 11 residues in the CDR3. CDR3 sequence: CASSLLGELFF. CDR3 DNA: TGTGCCAGCAGCTTACTCGGGGAGCTGTTTTTT.

There are a few counts of this clone. The CDR3 loop reads CASSFSGQPQHF. CDR3 sequence (DNA): TGTGCCAGCTCCTTTAGTGGTCAGCCCCAGCATTTT. The rearrangement joins TRBV12-3 or TRBV12-4 to TRBJ1-5; D unresolved. The CDR3 consists of 12 residues. The V end lost 8 bases, the J end lost 6 bases, and 11 bases lay between the germline ends.

The V and J genes are TRBV19 and TRBJ2-5; TRBD2 matches 7 bases. V shed 5 bases and J 0 bases; nucleotides not matched to a gene: 9. Germline V gene data show CDR1 as LNHDA and CDR2 as SQIVND (reference sequence). The CDR3 length is 16 residues. In DNA, the CDR3 is TGTGCCAGTAGTCAGTTCGGACTAGGATACCAAGAGACCCAGTACTTC. This gives the protein CASSQFGLGYQETQYF. Supplemented by reference TRBV19 and TRBJ2-5, the full variable domain reads DGGITQSPKYLFRKEGQNVTLSCEQNLNHDAMYWYRQDPGQGLRLIYYSQIVNDFQKGDIAEGYSVSREKKESFPLTVTSAQKNPTAFYLCASSQFGLGYQETQYFGPGTRLLVL.

The chain is built from TRBV15 and TRBJ2-3, with 10 bases that match TRBD2. With V trimmed by 2 bases and J by 3 bases, 5 bases remained unmatched. The CDR3 covers 16 residues. CDR1 is LNHNV and CDR2 is YYDKDF in the germline V gene (reference sequence). The CDR3 DNA reads TGTGCCACCAGCAGACGGGAGCGGGGGGGTACAGATACGCAGTATTTT. It encodes CATSRRERGGTDTQYF.

The V gene is TRBV6-6, the J gene TRBJ1-4, with D possibly matching TRBD1 (6 bases). The CDR3 has 13 residues. Germline loops: CDR1 MNHNY, CDR2 SVGAGI (reference sequence). V lost 8 bases and J lost 4, with 11 bases in between. The CDR3 protein is CASSNRVNEKLFF. The DNA of the CDR3 is TGTGCCAGCTCCAACAGGGTTAATGAAAAACTGTTTTTT.

V usage is TRBV2 and J usage is TRBJ2-2; the D gene is possibly TRBD1 (6 bases). Germline loops: CDR1 SNHLY, CDR2 FYNNEI. V gave up 4 bases and J gave up 15 bases, with 15 bases separating them. The CDR3 sequence is 12 residues long. As DNA, the CDR3 is TGTGCCAGCAGTGTTCTAGGGGGTATGGTGTTTTTT. Protein product: CASSVLGGMVFF. Filled out from reference TRBV2 and TRBJ2-2, the complete variable domain reads EPEVTQTPSHQVTQMGQEVILRCVPISNHLYFYWYRQILGQKVEFLVSFYNNEISEKSEIFDDQFSVERPDGSNFTLKIRSTKLEDSAMYFCASSVLGGMVFFGEGSRLTVL.

The chain joins TRBV9 to TRBJ1-6; D unresolved. V was shortened by 3 bases and J by 5 bases, with 3 bases between the two germline ends. The CDR3 is 12 amino acids. The germline CDR1 and CDR2 sequences are SGDLS and YYNGEE. The DNA for the CDR3 is TGTGCCAGCAGCGGAAATAATTCACCCCTCCACTTT. Amino acids: CASSGNNSPLHF.

The J gene is TRBJ2-2, the V gene TRBV3-1 (or the pseudogene TRBV3-2); D might be TRBD1 (6 bases). CDR1 is LGHDT and CDR2 is YNNKEL in the germline V gene (reference sequence). The CDR3 length is 16 residues. V was shortened by 1 base and J by 5 bases, with 14 bases between the two germline ends. CDR3 loop: CASSQASTGITGELFF. The CDR3 DNA reads as TGTGCCAGCAGCCAAGCGTCTACAGGGATTACCGGGGAGCTGTTTTTT.

The V and J genes are TRBV7-2 and TRBJ2-7, with 13 bases lining up with TRBD2. The CDR3 has 18 amino acids. Germline loops: CDR1 SGHTA, CDR2 FQGNSA. The V gene end was trimmed by 3 bases and the J gene end by 5 bases; junction bases not matched to a gene: 13. The chain's CDR3 is CASSLSILAGGLTHEQYF. The DNA of the CDR3 is TGTGCCAGCAGCTTGTCGATACTAGCGGGGGGGCTGACCCACGAGCAGTACTTC.

This chain joins TRBV18 and TRBJ1-4; D ambiguous. The CDR3 contains 12 residues. Trimming stripped 6 bases from V and 0 bases from J, with 2 bases between. CDR1 KGHSH and CDR2 LQKENI come from the germline V gene. The CDR3 is CASSSTNEKLFF. For the CDR3, the DNA is TGTGCCAGCTCCTCAACTAATGAAAAACTGTTTTTT.

The chain joins TRBV27 to TRBJ2-3; perhaps D is TRBD1 or TRBD2 (6 bases each). CDR1 and CDR2 (germline): MNHEY, SMNVEV (reference sequence). This CDR3 region has 14 residues. The ends were cut back, 8 bases at V and 2 bases at J, with 14 bases in the middle. The CDR3 loop reads CASAQGGTTDTQYF. The CDR3 bases are TGTGCCAGCGCCCAAGGGGGGACCACAGATACGCAGTATTTT.

J is TRBJ1-3 and V is TRBV4-1; the D is unclear. The V end lost 5 bases, the J end lost 4 bases, and 15 bases lay between the germline ends. The CDR3 consists of 15 residues. Germline V gene data show CDR1 as MGHRA and CDR2 as YSYEKL. In DNA form, the CDR3 reads TGCGCCAGCAGCGGCAGGCAACCCTTAGGAAACACCATATATTTT. This encodes CASSGRQPLGNTIYF.

The chain uses TRBV5-5 and TRBJ1-2; TRBD1 aligns across 8 bases. CDR3 length: 15 amino acids. The V gene's germline CDR1 is SGHKS and CDR2 YYEKEE (reference sequence). J lost 3 bases, V lost 4 bases, and 8 bases had no gene match. Here the CDR3 reads CASSPTGGRDYGYTF. In nucleotides, the CDR3 is TGTGCCAGCAGCCCTACAGGGGGAAGGGACTATGGCTACACCTTC. Supplemented by reference TRBV5-5 and TRBJ1-2, the full variable domain reads DAGVTQSPTHLIKTRGQQVTLRCSPISGHKSVSWYQQVLGQGPQFIFQYYEKEERGRGNFPDRFSARQFPNYSSELNVNALLLGDSALYLCASSPTGGRDYGYTFGSGTRLTVV.

This rearrangement joins TRBV5-4 to TRBJ1-1; D not certain. The CDR3 is made up of 14 amino acids. V lost 4 bases to trimming and J lost 0 bases, with 10 bases between them. CDR1 and CDR2 from the germline V gene are SGHNT and YYREEE (reference sequence). The CDR3 loop is CASSRGDMNTEAFF. The DNA of the CDR3 is TGTGCCAGCAGCCGGGGAGATATGAACACTGAAGCTTTCTTT.

The gene calls are TRBV19 and TRBJ2-3; tentatively, D is TRBD2 (7 bases). The CDR3 is made up of 15 amino acids. CDR1 and CDR2 (germline): LNHDA, SQIVND (reference sequence). V dropped 6 bases and J dropped 2 bases, with 15 bases sitting between them. The CDR3 is CASSLEGGATDTQYF. The CDR3 DNA is TGTGCCAGTAGCCTCGAGGGGGGGGCCACAGATACGCAGTATTTT.

V and J are TRBV19 and TRBJ1-2; D possibly corresponds to TRBD1 (6 bases). V was shortened by 5 bases and J by 5 bases, with 27 bases between the two germline ends. Germline lookup yields CDR1 LNHDA and CDR2 SQIVND (reference sequence). The CDR3 runs 18 residues. CDR3 sequence: CASSPRQEPYLFEYGYTF. CDR3 sequence (DNA): TGTGCCAGTAGTCCGAGACAGGAGCCTTACCTTTTTGAGTATGGCTACACCTTC.

The chain links TRBV25-1 to TRBJ2-7; 10 bases agree with TRBD1. In germline, CDR1 is MGHDK, CDR2 SYGVNS. J lost 7 bases, V lost 11 bases, and 11 bases had no gene match. The CDR3 totals 13 residues. The CDR3 spells CASGGTGVREQYF. As DNA, the CDR3 is TGTGCCTCAGGGGGGACAGGGGTAAGGGAGCAGTACTTC.

The rearrangement uses TRBV19 and TRBJ1-1, with a weak D call TRBD1 (6 bases). Germline CDR1 is LNHDA and CDR2 is SQIVND (reference sequence). This CDR3 spans 17 amino acids. Trimming shortened V by 3 bases and J by 0 bases, and 17 bases separated the two germline ends. The CDR3 spells CASSMAPMDSMNTEAFF. The CDR3 DNA is TGTGCCAGTAGTATGGCCCCCATGGACAGCATGAACACTGAAGCTTTCTTT.